One sample yielded the 28 T cell receptor beta chains listed below, sequenced in a study of blood T cells in healthy people across ages. The use of a sample-barcoded 5' primer and a J-beta primer mix characterized a second PCR of roughly 6 to 11 cycles. TCRdb redid the calling of the 5' RACE reads with MiXCR, one entry per CDR3 protein. Of hundreds of thousands of distinct CDR3 sequences in the sample, 53% are singletons; the top ten hold approximately 40%. The sample was blood. These receptor sequences come from a man aged 80 or over in good health.

The V gene is TRBV27, the J gene TRBJ2-1; 11 nucleotides line up with TRBD2. Judging by the DNA end, TRBJ2-7 fits better; the J call may be wrong. The germline CDR1 and CDR2 sequences are MNHEY and SMNVEV (reference sequence). This CDR3 comprises 16 residues. The CDR3, as DNA: TGTGCCAGCAGTTCACTAGCGGGAGCTTCCTACAATGAGCAGTACTTC. Amino acid sequence: CASSSLAGASYNEQYF.

This clonotype came up once. The genes are TRBV20-1 and TRBJ1-5, with D tentatively TRBD1 (6 bases). V lost 3 bases to trimming and J lost 9 bases, with 18 bases between them. Germline CDR1 and CDR2: DFQATT and SNEGSKA (reference sequence). There are 14 residues in the CDR3. The CDR3 DNA sequence: TGCAGTGCTAGTCAAGGGGGGGAGGGTCGGCCCCAGCATTTT. It translates to CSASQGGEGRPQHF.

This chain connects TRBV12-3 or TRBV12-4 to TRBJ1-4; TRBD1 is a possible D gene (6 bases). Trimming stripped 6 bases from V and 7 bases from J, with 18 bases between. The CDR3 extends over 15 amino acids. CDR3 DNA sequence: TGTGCCAGCAGCCGCGGACAGTCCCAGTCTGAAAAACTGTTTTTT. It encodes CASSRGQSQSEKLFF.

This clonotype appeared a few times. V usage is TRBV6-5 and J usage is TRBJ2-1; 7 bases align to TRBD1. The trim removed 0 bases at V and 0 bases at J, leaving 5 bases unmatched. The germline V gene encodes CDR1 MNHEY and CDR2 SVGAGI. This CDR3 has 17 amino acids. CDR3 in DNA: TGTGCCAGCAGTTACTCCACGACAGGGAGCTCCTACAATGAGCAGTTCTTC. Translating it yields CASSYSTTGSSYNEQFF.

At least ten counts were recorded for this clonotype. V is TRBV5-1 and J is TRBJ2-5; the D is unclear. Trimming took 4 bases from V and 1 from J, leaving 2 bases between them. The CDR3 has 11 residues. Germline V lookup: CDR1 SGHRS, CDR2 YFSETQ. The CDR3 coding sequence is TGCGCCAGCAGCATCCAAGAGACCCAGTACTTC. Amino acid sequence: CASSIQETQYF.

The chain links TRBV20-1 to TRBJ2-3; D might be TRBD2 (6 bases). Trimming shortened V by 0 bases and J by 9 bases, and 22 bases separated the two germline ends. Germline V gene lookup returns CDR1 DFQATT and CDR2 SNEGSKA (reference sequence). The CDR3 spans 16 residues. CDR3 in amino acids: CSARDPRDGGRNTQYF. CDR3 in DNA: TGCAGTGCTAGAGATCCCCGGGACGGGGGACGGAACACGCAGTATTTT.

This clonotype was picked up a small number of times. The chain carries TRBV21-1 and TRBJ1-5; TRBD1, as called in the table, went unchecked against the DNA. TRBV21-1 constitutes a pseudogene. The CDR3 extends over 19 amino acids. CDR3 sequence reads: CASSVIPRWDSSPNQPQHF. CDR3 sequence (DNA): TGTGCCAGCAGCGTCATCCCCCGCTGGGACAGCTCACCCAATCAGCCCCAGCATTTT.

The chain is built from TRBV6-6 and TRBJ2-5; weak D call: TRBD2 (5 bases). This CDR3 has 13 amino acids. Germline V gene sequence: CDR1 MNHNY, CDR2 SVGAGI (reference sequence). The V gene lost 4 bases and the J gene lost 2 bases, with 8 bases spanning the gap. The CDR3 protein is CASSLREQETQYF. The CDR3 DNA sequence: TGTGCCAGCAGTTTGAGGGAGCAAGAGACCCAGTACTTC.

V is TRBV28 and J is TRBJ2-5; D is perhaps TRBD2 (6 bases). The DNA end is a closer match to TRBJ2-7, so the J assignment may be wrong. The CDR3 covers 16 residues. Germline assignment: CDR1 MDHEN and CDR2 SYDVKM. CDR3 coding DNA: TGTGCCAGCAGTTTAAAGTTCACACGGCGGGATCACGAGCAGTACTTC. As protein: CASSLKFTRRDHEQYF.

This clonotype was found once. The CDR3 carries no conserved terminal phenylalanine or tryptophan, so it likely arises from a read error. This chain joins TRBV12-3 or TRBV12-4 and TRBJ2-1, with D possibly TRBD1 on 5 matching bases. CDR3 size: 15 residues. V was shortened by 2 bases and J by 2 bases, with 10 bases between the two germline ends. The CDR3 loop reads CASSLWKGTYNEQFL. The CDR3 DNA reads TGTGCCAGCAGTTTATGGAAGGGGACCTACAATGAGCAGTTCTTA.

This clonotype was counted a single time. This chain connects TRBV9 to TRBJ2-1; 8 bases are shared with TRBD2. The CDR3 is made up of 18 amino acids. The junction had 15 bases not matched to a gene; V was cut back by 1 base and J by 6 bases. Germline V gene sequence: CDR1 SGDLS, CDR2 YYNGEE. CDR3 protein: CASSVTPVGVGRGNEQFF. The CDR3 DNA sequence: TGTGCCAGCAGCGTAACCCCCGTAGGAGTCGGGAGGGGCAATGAGCAGTTCTTC.

The chain couples TRBV27 to TRBJ1-4; D is unresolved. From germline, CDR1 is MNHEY and CDR2 SMNVEV (reference sequence). Trimming cost V 0 bases and J 4 bases, with 12 bases left between them. This CDR3 is built from 16 residues. The chain's CDR3 is CASSLSIGRLNEKLFF. The CDR3 bases are TGTGCCAGCAGTTTATCGATCGGCAGGCTTAATGAAAAACTGTTTTTT.

Only a few counts were recorded for this clonotype. V gene TRBV27 combines with J gene TRBJ2-7; 12 bases line up with TRBD1. Per the germline V gene, CDR1 is MNHEY and CDR2 is SMNVEV (reference sequence). The V segment lost 6 bases and the J segment 3 bases; nucleotides outside the gene matches: 6. The CDR3 extends over 15 amino acids. The CDR3 spells CASRTGTGGGYEQYF. The CDR3 DNA reads TGTGCCAGCAGGACCGGGACAGGGGGCGGCTACGAGCAGTACTTC.

This clonotype came up a few times. The V and J genes are TRBV5-1 and TRBJ2-6; D is undetermined. CDR3 length: 15 amino acids. Trimming pared 3 bases from V and 0 bases from J, leaving 7 bases between. Germline V gives CDR1 SGHRS, CDR2 YFSETQ. The CDR3 reads CASSWMASGANVLTF. DNA of the CDR3: TGCGCCAGCAGCTGGATGGCCTCTGGGGCCAACGTCCTGACTTTC. Based on the CDR3 plus reference TRBV5-1 and TRBJ2-6, the full variable domain is KAGVTQTPRYLIKTRGQQVTLSCSPISGHRSVSWYQQTPGQGLQFLFEYFSETQRNKGNFPGRFSGRQFSNSRSEMNVSTLELGDSALYLCASSWMASGANVLTFGAGSRLTVL.

This chain uses TRBV10-2 with TRBJ2-7, with 12 positions matching TRBD2. This CDR3 is built from 15 residues. V lost 5 bases, J lost 2 bases, and 4 bases stayed unmatched. CDR1 is WSHSY and CDR2 is SAAADI in the germline V gene. CDR3 coding DNA: TGCGCCAGCAGTAAACTAGCGGGAGGTCCCTACGAGCAGTACTTC. Its translation: CASSKLAGGPYEQYF.

V is TRBV4-1 and J is TRBJ2-3; D gene uncertain. The germline V gene has CDR1 MGHRA and CDR2 YSYEKL. This CDR3 has 13 residues. The V end was cut by 4 bases, the J end by 4 bases, with 9 bases between. CDR3 DNA sequence: TGCGCCAGCAGCCCCCGTCTCTCAGATACGCAGTATTTT. Amino acids: CASSPRLSDTQYF.

This chain uses TRBV29-1 with TRBJ2-3, with D perhaps TRBD1 (6 bases). Trimming pared 4 bases from V and 2 bases from J, leaving 10 bases between. The CDR3 extends over 13 amino acids. Germline V gene lookup returns CDR1 SQVTM and CDR2 ANQGSEA. CDR3 coding DNA: TGCAGCGTTGGGACAGATCTCACAGATACGCAGTATTTT. This gives the protein CSVGTDLTDTQYF.

The chain carries TRBV7-9 and TRBJ1-2; D unresolved. The germline V gene has CDR1 SEHNR and CDR2 FQNEAQ (reference sequence). The length of the CDR3 is 16 residues. V was shortened by 1 base and J by 0 bases, with 12 bases between the two germline ends. This CDR3 reads CASSLGVPAPNYGYTF. In nucleotides, the CDR3 is TGTGCCAGCAGCTTAGGAGTTCCTGCCCCTAACTATGGCTACACCTTC.

The chain links TRBV29-1 to TRBJ2-1; D is possibly TRBD1 or TRBD2 (6 bases each). The DNA end is more similar to TRBJ2-7, so the J call may be wrong. This CDR3 has 15 amino acids. Germline CDR1 and CDR2: SQVTM and ANQGSEA. The CDR3 DNA is TGCAGCGTGACCGGAGGGCAGGGGACTTACAATGAGCAGTACTTC. Residues: CSVTGGQGTYNEQYF.

There are a few counts of this clonotype. The gene calls are TRBV28 and TRBJ2-7; D tentatively reads TRBD1 or TRBD2 (5 bases each). Trimming pared 2 bases from V and 0 bases from J, leaving 14 bases between. CDR1 and CDR2 from the germline V gene are MDHEN and SYDVKM. The CDR3 extends over 16 amino acids. The CDR3 DNA sequence: TGTGCCAGCAGTTTACCCGGGGCTGTACCCTCCTACGAGCAGTACTTC. Protein: CASSLPGAVPSYEQYF.

This rearrangement joins TRBV5-1 to TRBJ2-1; maybe TRBD2 (6 bases). In germline, CDR1 is SGHRS, CDR2 YFSETQ. Trimming took off 8 bases at V and 4 bases at J, with 16 bases between the two ends. CDR3 length: 14 residues. In nucleotides, the CDR3 is TGCGCCAGTAGACCCGGTGCGGGGTACAATGAGCAGTTCTTC. It encodes CASRPGAGYNEQFF.

This chain joins TRBV24-1 and TRBJ1-1; D is possibly TRBD1 (5 bases). Trimming took off 6 bases at V and 5 bases at J, with 6 bases between the two ends. The CDR3 extends over 11 amino acids. Germline CDR1 and CDR2: KGHDR and SFDVKD. The CDR3 DNA reads TGTGCCACCAGTCGGGGGACTGAAGCTTTCTTT. This sequence encodes CATSRGTEAFF.

This chain links TRBV18 with TRBJ2-1; D assignment may be TRBD1 or TRBD2 (5 bases each). CDR3 length: 15 residues. Between the trimmed V and J ends, which lost 3 bases and 4 bases, there was a span of 13 bases. Germline CDR1 is KGHSH and CDR2 is LQKENI. This CDR3 reads CASSPSRDLYNEQFF. CDR3 sequence (DNA): TGTGCCAGCTCACCGTCCCGGGACCTATACAATGAGCAGTTCTTC.

This clonotype was seen a few times. The CDR3 nucleotides read TGTGCCAGCAGCTTGACAGTTTATTTGGGCAATGAGCAGTTCTTC. Residues: CASSLTVYLGNEQFF. The chain links TRBV11-2 to TRBJ2-1, with D possibly matching TRBD1 (5 bases). V was pared by 3 bases and J by 6 bases, with 15 bases between. Germline loops: CDR1 SGHAT, CDR2 FQNNGV. This CDR3 has 15 amino acids.

The chain carries TRBV5-1 and TRBJ2-2; TRBD2 aligns across 7 bases. CDR1 is SGHRS, CDR2 YFSETQ, per germline. V gave up 4 bases and J gave up 4 bases; unmatched junction bases: 7. This CDR3 region has 15 residues. The CDR3 DNA follows: TGCGCCAGCAGCCTCGGTGGCGGGAGCACCGGGGAGCTGTTTTTT. Translation gives CASSLGGGSTGELFF.

V gene TRBV12-3 or TRBV12-4 combines with J gene TRBJ2-5; 7 nucleotides match TRBD2. This CDR3 region has 17 residues. The trim removed 6 bases at V and 2 bases at J, leaving 15 bases unmatched. The CDR3 spells CASRVYFGRGGQETQYF. CDR3 DNA: TGTGCCAGCAGAGTTTACTTCGGACGGGGAGGGCAAGAGACCCAGTACTTC.

This clonotype was observed a few times. The J gene is TRBJ2-7, the V gene TRBV20-1; D is undetermined. The V end lost 1 base, the J end lost 1 base, and 8 bases lay between the germline ends. Germline V lookup: CDR1 DFQATT, CDR2 SNEGSKA (reference sequence). CDR3 size: 13 residues. The chain's CDR3 is CSARGTASYEQYF. The CDR3 DNA is TGCAGTGCTAGAGGGACCGCGTCCTACGAGCAGTACTTC.

The rearrangement joins TRBV2 to TRBJ1-1; 10 bases agree with TRBD1. V gave up 8 bases and J gave up 5 bases; unmatched junction bases: 5. The CDR3 extends over 13 amino acids. From germline, CDR1 is SNHLY and CDR2 FYNNEI. CDR3 protein: CASETGGRTEAFF. The CDR3 nucleotides read TGTGCCAGCGAGACAGGGGGCCGGACTGAAGCTTTCTTT.